This TCR beta chain was profiled in a study of blood T cell repertoires in COVID-19. As for the study in general: Both acute and convalescent COVID-19 samples were obtained from the United States, Italy and Spain. Sample material is recorded as cDNA or gDNA derived from T cells, B-cell-depleted T cells, or PBMCs.

CDR1 and CDR2 from the germline V gene are SGHNT and YYREEE (reference sequence). The CDR3 extends over 15 amino acids. Trimming took off 0 bases at V and 4 bases at J, with 12 bases between the two ends. Seattle participants joined during active infection and were tracked over time. Per the study methods: Estimated nucleated cell counts came from reference gene primer amplification. Assay: immunoSEQ multiplex PCR; the TCRdb copy retains only in-frame clones and omits some. V and J calls plus clone size are reproduced from that table; the DNA served to infer D and trimming. The sample yields 250,000 to 300,000 clones, roughly 90% seen once.

The sample taken for sequencing was peripheral blood. This TCR came from a woman between 70 and 85 years old with COVID-19, enrolled during active disease. The chain employs TRBV5-4 and TRBJ2-3, with D perhaps TRBD2 (5 bases). The CDR3 DNA sequence: TGTGCCAGCAGCTTGGCCGAGAGGGCCGCAGATACGCAGTATTTT. Encoded protein: CASSLAERAADTQYF.